The clone carrying this TCR beta chain was seen a few times. The antigen is undetermined. CDR3 length equals 14 residues. The V end lost 1 base, the J end lost 8 bases, and 14 bases lay between the germline ends. Germline V gives CDR1 LNHDA, CDR2 SQIVND (reference sequence). The data stem from a study of regulatory T cells in long-lasting Graves disease. Study-level results: There were preferences for TRBV28, TRBJ1-2 and TRBJ2-5 in persistent disease.

Combining iRepertoire HTBI primers with Arm-PCR of CDR3 regions, the authors built TCR beta libraries. The authors' processing: The samples included around 62 TRBV and 14 TRBJ segments. Each CDR3 protein is one row after TCRdb ran MiXCR on the multiplex PCR reads. In this record, the V and J calls reflect TCRdb's handling and not the investigators' own analysis. The sample shows 300,000 to 350,000 distinct CDR3 sequences, roughly a fifth of them seen only once. Time point here: persistent/refractory GD, antithyroid drugs over 5 years with positive TRAb. PBMC RNA was the source of the TCR library. Peripheral blood, around 9 milliliters of it, was drawn into EDTA tubes.

The sequenced sample was peripheral blood mononuclear cells (PBMCs), obtained when the disease was refractory, from a patient treated with antithyroid drugs. The genes are TRBV19 and TRBJ1-2, with TRBD1 as a possible D gene (5 bases). The receptor's source is a female donor with Graves disease. CDR3 sequence: CASSIAGTALGYTF. CDR3 bases: TGTGCCAGTAGTATAGCCGGGACCGCTTTAGGCTACACCTTC.